The 13 T cell receptor beta chains given below trace back to one sample, sequenced in a study of cytomegalovirus exposure and HLA in healthy donors (TCRdb year 2017). Preparation of the library involved the immunoSEQ multiplex PCR assay. This is the immuneACCESS table as TCRdb keeps it, with only in-frame sequences that have V and J called. A part of the clones is gone; compared with another copy, unresolved V genes explain less than half, and the rest is unexplained. The sample profile shows under 200,000 clones; over 85% of them were found once. 4.2% of the sample lies in the top ten. The sample taken for sequencing was PBMCs. The receptor source for this set is a man between 18 and 35 years old in good health and CMV-seropositive.

This clone turned up a few times. The CDR3: CASRPGQTNQPQHF. The CDR3 DNA reads TGTGCCAGCAGGCCGGGACAGACGAATCAGCCCCAGCATTTT. The chain is built from TRBV28 and TRBJ1-5; 7 nucleotides line up with TRBD1. CDR1 is MDHEN and CDR2 is SYDVKM in the germline V gene. J gave up 4 bases and V 6 bases, and 6 bases lay outside the gene matches. The CDR3 spans 14 residues.

This sequence joins TRBV30 and TRBJ1-2; possible D gene TRBD1, 5 bases. This CDR3 contains 12 residues. Germline CDR1 reads GTSNPN; CDR2 reads SVGIG (reference sequence). V was clipped by 0 bases and J by 8 bases, with 10 bases between them. The DNA for the CDR3 is TGTGCCTGGAGTGTTCCAGGGAAAGGCTACACCTTC. Its translation is CAWSVPGKGYTF.

In this sample, this clone turned up once. V and J are TRBV14 and TRBJ2-5; D remains ambiguous. The CDR3 has 18 residues. In germline, CDR1 is SGHDN, CDR2 FVKESK. Trimming removed 3 bases from V and 2 bases from J, with 22 bases in between. CDR3 sequence: CASSQPVFSGNPQETQYF. The CDR3 bases are TGTGCCAGCAGCCAGCCGGTCTTTTCGGGTAATCCACAAGAGACCCAGTACTTC.

The chain recombines TRBV5-1 with TRBJ2-3; 16 bases are a match to TRBD2. The CDR3 has 18 amino acids. After removal of 0 bases from V and 11 bases from J, the junction contained 12 bases not matched to a gene. Germline-derived CDR1 and CDR2 are SGHRS and YFSETQ. The CDR3 sequence is CASSLATGTSGRGPLQYF. CDR3 DNA: TGCGCCAGCAGCTTGGCCACTGGGACTAGCGGGAGGGGACCGTTGCAGTATTTT.

The J gene is TRBJ1-4, the V gene TRBV15; perhaps TRBD1 as D (6 bases). Germline loops: CDR1 LNHNV, CDR2 YYDKDF (reference sequence). With 1 base removed from V and 6 bases from J, the gap between germline ends came to 12 bases. The CDR3 has 15 amino acids. The CDR3 region has the DNA TGTGCCACCAGCAGAGCCCAGGGGTCCGATGAAAAACTGTTTTTT. Its translation: CATSRAQGSDEKLFF.

The chain couples TRBV5-1 to TRBJ1-5; D may be TRBD1 (6 bases). From germline, CDR1 is SGHRS and CDR2 YFSETQ. The CDR3 is 15 amino acids. V was clipped by 0 bases and J by 5 bases, with 12 bases between them. CDR3 in DNA: TGCGCCAGCAGCTTGGGTGCGGGGGGCGATCAGCCCCAGCATTTT. Translation gives CASSLGAGGDQPQHF.

J is TRBJ2-1 and V is TRBV18; 10 bases are shared with TRBD2. The CDR3 runs to 16 residues. Germline trimming cut 3 bases from V and 8 bases from J; bases unmatched to any gene: 10. Per germline, CDR1 KGHSH and CDR2 LQKENI. The CDR3 DNA is TGTGCCAGCTCACCGAGCTCGACTAGCGGGTTCCATGAGCAGTTCTTC. Amino acids: CASSPSSTSGFHEQFF. The complete variable domain, with remaining parts taken from reference TRBV18 and TRBJ2-1, reads NAGVMQNPRHLVRRRGQEARLRCSPMKGHSHVYWYRQLPEEGLKFMVYLQKENIIDESGMPKERFSAEFPKEGPSILRIQQVVRGDSAAYFCASSPSSTSGFHEQFFGPGTRLTVL.

This clone has a handful of counts. The chain couples TRBV25-1 to TRBJ2-1; D uncertain. The CDR3 is made up of 11 amino acids. The V end lost 8 bases, the J end lost 9 bases, and 11 bases lay between the germline ends. Germline V CDR1 and CDR2: MGHDK, SYGVNS. This chain's CDR3 is CASSGASEQFF. In DNA form, the CDR3 reads TGTGCCAGCTCCGGAGCAAGTGAGCAGTTCTTC. Combining the CDR3 with reference TRBV25-1 and TRBJ2-1 gives the whole variable domain EADIYQTPRYLVIGTGKKITLECSQTMGHDKMYWYQQDPGMELHLIHYSYGVNSTEKGDLSSESTVSRIRTEHFPLTLESARPSHTSQYLCASSGASEQFFGPGTRLTVL.

The chain links TRBV2 to TRBJ2-5; 11 positions match TRBD2. Trimming removed 4 bases from V and 0 bases from J; junction bases left unmatched: 7. The CDR3 sequence is 17 residues long. Germline-derived CDR1 and CDR2 are SNHLY and FYNNEI. The chain's CDR3 is CASSGLAGLEYQETQYF. As DNA, the CDR3 is TGTGCCAGCAGTGGACTAGCGGGGCTCGAGTACCAAGAGACCCAGTACTTC. The whole variable domain, remainder taken from reference TRBV2 and TRBJ2-5, is EPEVTQTPSHQVTQMGQEVILRCVPISNHLYFYWYRQILGQKVEFLVSFYNNEISEKSEIFDDQFSVERPDGSNFTLKIRSTKLEDSAMYFCASSGLAGLEYQETQYFGPGTRLLVL.

The chain employs TRBV11-3 and TRBJ1-1; 11 bases are a match to TRBD1. The length of the CDR3 is 17 residues. Germline values: CDR1 SGHNT, CDR2 YENEEA. V was pared by 0 bases and J by 6 bases, with 9 bases of the junction left unmatched. The CDR3 DNA reads TGTGCCAGCAGCTTAGAGCAGGACAGGGGGCATGACGCTGAAGCTTTCTTT. It yields the protein CASSLEQDRGHDAEAFF.

The V gene is TRBV28, the J gene TRBJ1-5; no firm D call. The CDR3 length is 13 residues. The ends were cut back, 3 bases at V and 3 bases at J, with 6 bases in the middle. Looked up from germline, CDR1 is MDHEN and CDR2 is SYDVKM. CDR3 residues: CASSLRVNQPQHF. CDR3 nucleotides: TGTGCCAGCAGTTTGAGGGTCAATCAGCCCCAGCATTTT.

The chain combines TRBV4-1 with TRBJ2-3, with D perhaps TRBD2 (6 bases). The CDR3 covers 17 residues. V lost 0 bases, J lost 1 base, and 14 bases lay in between. Germline V lookup: CDR1 MGHRA, CDR2 YSYEKL. The CDR3 DNA reads TGCGCCAGCAGCCAAGAGTGGGGTGCGGGGCGCACAGATACGCAGTATTTT. Translated, it gives CASSQEWGAGRTDTQYF.

The CDR3 sequence is CASSSRTSGDNEQFF. CDR3 coding DNA: TGTGCCAGCAGCTCGAGGACTAGCGGGGACAATGAGCAGTTCTTC. The chain combines TRBV7-9 with TRBJ2-1; 12 nucleotides match TRBD2. V dropped 4 bases and J dropped 5; count of bases not matched to a gene: 3. Germline loops: CDR1 SEHNR, CDR2 FQNEAQ (reference sequence). This CDR3 contains 15 residues.